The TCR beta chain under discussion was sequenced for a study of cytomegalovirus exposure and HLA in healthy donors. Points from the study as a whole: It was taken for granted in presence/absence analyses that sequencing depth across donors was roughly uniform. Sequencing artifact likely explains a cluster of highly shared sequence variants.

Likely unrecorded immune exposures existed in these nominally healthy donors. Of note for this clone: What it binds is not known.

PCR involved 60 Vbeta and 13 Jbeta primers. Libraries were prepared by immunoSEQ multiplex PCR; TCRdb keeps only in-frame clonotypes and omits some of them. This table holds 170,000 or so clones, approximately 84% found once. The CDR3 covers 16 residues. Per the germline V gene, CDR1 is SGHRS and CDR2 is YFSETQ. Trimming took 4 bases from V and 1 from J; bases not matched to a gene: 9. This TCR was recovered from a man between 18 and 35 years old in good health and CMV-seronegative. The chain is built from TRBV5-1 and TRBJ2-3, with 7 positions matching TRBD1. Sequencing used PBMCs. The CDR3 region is CASSLQTGRRTDTQYF. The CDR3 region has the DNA TGCGCCAGCAGCCTCCAGACAGGGCGTCGCACAGATACGCAGTATTTT.